This T cell receptor beta chain was sequenced in a study of blood T cell repertoires in COVID-19. In the study overall: Acute and convalescent COVID-19 specimens originated in the United States, Italy and Spain. PBMCs, B-cell-depleted T cells, or T cells were the source of the cDNA or gDNA that made up the material.

The CDR3 totals 16 residues. V shed 6 bases and J 7 bases; nucleotides not matched to a gene: 12. From germline, CDR1 is MGHRA and CDR2 YSYEKL. Per the original data handling: Amplification of reference gene primers provided the estimated nucleated cell counts. The data were produced by immunoSEQ multiplex PCR, yet TCRdb's version contains in-frame clones alone and is incomplete. V, J and clone size are those of that table, while D and trimming were read from the DNA. The data hold 140,000 to 150,000 clones, with about four fifths observed a single time. The receptor comes from a human donor with acute or convalescent COVID-19. The donor label of this sample is uncertain. What was sequenced was peripheral blood. The V call is TRBV4-1, the J call TRBJ2-2; 9 nucleotides match TRBD1. For the CDR3, the DNA is TGCGCCAGCAGTTTCGGACAGGGGCCTGACGACGGGGAGCTGTTTTTT. This encodes CASSFGQGPDDGELFF.